These 24 T cell receptor beta chains came from one sample sequenced in a study of cytomegalovirus exposure and HLA in healthy donors. Use of 60 Vbeta and 13 Jbeta primers characterized the PCR. Profiling relied on immunoSEQ multiplex PCR, and the TCRdb table lists in-frame clones only, not all of them. The data contain roughly 120,000 clones, around three quarters of them singletons. The sequenced sample was PBMCs. These receptors were taken from a man in his late teens or twenties in good health and CMV-seronegative.

The chain carries TRBV7-3 and TRBJ2-1; TRBD2 agrees at 10 bases. The V and J ends lost 4 bases and 1 base, in that order; junction bases with no gene match: 4. The germline V gene encodes CDR1 SGHTA and CDR2 FQGTGA. The CDR3 sequence is 16 residues long. The CDR3 spells CASSYSSGGSYNEQFF. In DNA, the CDR3 is TGTGCCAGCAGCTACTCTAGCGGGGGATCCTACAATGAGCAGTTCTTC.

This rearrangement joins TRBV9 to TRBJ2-1; possible D gene TRBD2, 6 bases. CDR1 and CDR2 (germline): SGDLS, YYNGEE. V was pared by 9 bases and J by 4 bases, with 26 bases between. The CDR3 totals 17 residues. In DNA form, the CDR3 reads TGTGCCACCCCGGAGCGGGCTAGCGTGTCCCTTTACAATGAGCAGTTCTTC. Its translation: CATPERASVSLYNEQFF. The entire variable domain, with the rest obtained from reference TRBV9 and TRBJ2-1, is as follows: DSGVTQTPKHLITATGQRVTLRCSPRSGDLSVYWYQQSLDQGLQFLIQYYNGEERAKGNILERFSAQQFPDLHSELNLSSLELGDSALYFCATPERASVSLYNEQFFGPGTRLTVL.

The chain recombines TRBV6-1 with TRBJ1-1, with D possibly being TRBD1 (5 bases). This CDR3 has 15 residues. The V and J ends lost 4 bases and 6 bases respectively, with 18 bases between them. Looked up from germline, CDR1 is MNHNS and CDR2 is SASEGT. The CDR3 spells CASSVDLGVRAEAFF. In nucleotides, the CDR3 is TGTGCCAGCAGTGTCGACCTAGGGGTTCGCGCTGAAGCTTTCTTT.

The CDR3 here is CATMDLAKNIQYF. In DNA form, the CDR3 reads TGTGCCACCATGGACTTAGCCAAAAACATTCAGTACTTC. This chain connects TRBV15 to TRBJ2-4; TRBD2 is a possible D gene (5 bases). The germline CDR1 and CDR2 sequences are LNHNV and YYDKDF (reference sequence). The V and J ends lost 7 bases and 0 bases respectively, with 7 bases between them. The CDR3 is 13 residues long.

The CDR3 reads CASSFLAGPTGELFF. In DNA, the CDR3 is TGTGCCAGCAGTTTCTTAGCGGGCCCCACCGGGGAGCTGTTTTTT. The V and J genes are TRBV28 and TRBJ2-2; 7 nucleotides agree with TRBD2. Germline assignment: CDR1 MDHEN and CDR2 SYDVKM. V lost 3 bases to trimming and J lost 4 bases; unmatched junction nucleotides: 5. This CDR3 is 15 amino acids long.

The chain recombines TRBV29-1 with TRBJ2-1; a possible D gene is TRBD2 (6 bases). This CDR3 has 11 residues. V lost 7 bases to trimming and J lost 9 bases, with 13 bases between them. The V gene's germline CDR1 is SQVTM and CDR2 ANQGSEA. The CDR3 region is CSAGEMGEQFF. CDR3 bases: TGCAGCGCGGGGGAAATGGGTGAGCAGTTCTTC.

This clone turned up a few times. The V gene is TRBV28, the J gene TRBJ2-1; D perhaps matches TRBD2 (6 bases). Per the germline V gene, CDR1 is MDHEN and CDR2 is SYDVKM. The CDR3 sequence is 15 residues long. V lost 6 bases to trimming and J lost 2 bases, with 14 bases between them. The CDR3, as DNA: TGTGCCAGCAGACTTCGACTAGATGCCTACAATGAGCAGTTCTTC. As protein: CASRLRLDAYNEQFF.

The V and J genes are TRBV2 and TRBJ1-5; 7 positions agree with TRBD1. The CDR3 loop spans 14 amino acids. The V gene's germline CDR1 is SNHLY and CDR2 FYNNEI. Unmatched junction bases numbered 9, after V lost 10 bases and J lost 3 bases. The CDR3 DNA sequence: TGTGCCACCGGGGACAGCACCTTCAATCAGCCCCAGCATTTT. This translates into CATGDSTFNQPQHF.

The chain joins TRBV5-4 to TRBJ2-5; TRBD2 agrees at 10 bases. Germline CDR1 is SGHNT and CDR2 is YYREEE (reference sequence). The junction had 8 bases not matched to a gene; V was cut back by 0 bases and J by 3 bases. The CDR3 extends over 17 amino acids. CDR3 in DNA: TGTGCCAGCAGCTTGGGTTGGACTAGCGGATACAAAGAGACCCAGTACTTC. Its protein product is CASSLGWTSGYKETQYF.

The CDR3 DNA reads TGTGCCAGCAGTTACGACAGGGGGATTTACGAGCAGTACTTC. Amino acid sequence: CASSYDRGIYEQYF. The chain is built from TRBV6-5 and TRBJ2-7; 9 bases agree with TRBD1. V dropped 2 bases and J dropped 4; count of bases not matched to a gene: 3. CDR3 length: 14 amino acids. Germline CDR1 and CDR2: MNHEY and SVGAGI.

In its sample, this clone was seen once. This chain uses TRBV27 with TRBJ1-4; D gene unclear. The CDR3 covers 15 residues. V gave up 4 bases and J gave up 0 bases, with 9 bases separating them. Germline CDR1 reads MNHEY; CDR2 reads SMNVEV (reference sequence). CDR3 protein: CASSSYKATNEKLFF. CDR3 DNA sequence: TGTGCCAGCAGTTCGTACAAAGCAACTAATGAAAAACTGTTTTTT.

The chain employs TRBV9 and TRBJ1-1, with a possible D match to TRBD1 (5 bases). Trimming cost V 1 base and J 3 bases, with 16 bases left between them. CDR3 size: 16 residues. From germline, CDR1 is SGDLS and CDR2 YYNGEE. CDR3 DNA: TGTGCCAGCAGCGTATACGCGGGGGATAGGTACACTGAAGCTTTCTTT. It encodes CASSVYAGDRYTEAFF.

The chain couples TRBV11-2 to TRBJ2-7; D is possibly TRBD1 (5 bases). This CDR3 region has 13 residues. The germline gives CDR1 SGHAT, CDR2 FQNNGV. V lost 3 bases to trimming and J lost 3 bases, with 9 bases between them. For the CDR3, the DNA is TGTGCCAGCAGCTTGACAGCAATCTACGAGCAGTACGTC. The encoded protein is CASSLTAIYEQYV.

The chain combines TRBV11-3 with TRBJ2-5; the D gene is possibly TRBD1 (5 bases). The V gene lost 1 base and the J gene lost 0 bases, with 9 bases spanning the gap. This CDR3 region has 15 residues. The germline V gene encodes CDR1 SGHNT and CDR2 YENEEA. CDR3 sequence (DNA): TGTGCCAGCAGCTTAGTTCGGACAAACCAAGAGACCCAGTACTTC. This sequence encodes CASSLVRTNQETQYF.

This rearrangement joins TRBV7-9 to TRBJ1-1; perhaps TRBD1 as D (5 bases). CDR3 length: 14 amino acids. V dropped 3 bases and J dropped 3 bases, with 11 bases sitting between them. Looked up from germline, CDR1 is SEHNR and CDR2 is FQNEAQ (reference sequence). CDR3 protein: CASSFGGGDTEAFF. CDR3 nucleotide sequence: TGTGCCAGCAGCTTCGGTGGGGGGGACACTGAAGCTTTCTTT. The variable domain in full, with the rest retrieved from reference TRBV7-9 and TRBJ1-1, is DTGVSQNPRHKITKRGQNVTFRCDPISEHNRLYWYRQTLGQGPEFLTYFQNEAQLEKSRLLSDRFSAERPKGSFSTLEIQRTEQGDSAMYLCASSFGGGDTEAFFGQGTRLTVV.

This clone has a handful of counts. This chain connects TRBV2 to TRBJ1-1, with TRBD1 matching 9 bases. The CDR3 loop spans 16 amino acids. From germline, CDR1 is SNHLY and CDR2 FYNNEI. The ends lost 4 bases at V and 0 bases at J; junction bases unmatched: 6. CDR3 loop: CASSARTGVMNTEAFF. In DNA, the CDR3 is TGTGCCAGCAGTGCCCGGACAGGGGTCATGAACACTGAAGCTTTCTTT.

This chain joins TRBV27 and TRBJ2-7; D gene uncertain. Trimming took off 6 bases at V and 3 bases at J, with 12 bases between the two ends. Germline V gene lookup returns CDR1 MNHEY and CDR2 SMNVEV (reference sequence). There are 13 residues in the CDR3. CDR3 amino acids: CASSYPLNYEQYV. CDR3 nucleotides: TGTGCCAGCAGCTACCCGCTAAACTACGAGCAGTACGTC.

The V and J genes are TRBV14 and TRBJ2-2; perhaps TRBD2 as D (6 bases). Trimming removed 3 bases at V and 0 bases at J, with 8 bases between. The CDR3 has 15 residues. Germline CDR1 SGHDN, CDR2 FVKESK. This chain's CDR3 is CASSQTGANTGELFF. The CDR3 coding sequence is TGTGCCAGCAGCCAGACGGGGGCGAACACCGGGGAGCTGTTTTTT.

The table lists this clone with many counts. The sample carries other DNA sequences with the same CDR3. V usage is TRBV28 and J usage is TRBJ1-5; no reliable D call. The germline V and J ends were trimmed by 3 bases and 5 bases, with 5 bases remaining between them. This CDR3 has 12 amino acids. Germline V lookup: CDR1 MDHEN, CDR2 SYDVKM. CDR3 nucleotide sequence: TGTGCCAGCAGTTTTCGTGATCAGCCCCAGCATTTT. Its protein product is CASSFRDQPQHF.

V gene TRBV18 combines with J gene TRBJ2-3, with D perhaps matching TRBD1 (5 bases). CDR1 and CDR2 from the germline V gene are KGHSH and LQKENI. V gave up 6 bases and J gave up 6 bases, with 25 bases separating them. The CDR3 has 17 amino acids. CDR3 sequence (DNA): TGTGCCAGCTCCCTGTTAGTTGACAGCCTTCGGCGGGATACGCAGTATTTT. This translates into CASSLLVDSLRRDTQYF.

CDR3 coding DNA: TGTGCCAGCAGCTTATTCGGGAGTGGCCGGGGCACAGATACGCAGTATTTT. Protein: CASSLFGSGRGTDTQYF. The chain recombines TRBV11-3 with TRBJ2-3; possibly TRBD2 for D (6 bases). Germline V gene data show CDR1 as SGHNT and CDR2 as YENEEA. Trimming took 2 bases from V and 1 from J, leaving 16 bases between them. This CDR3 is built from 17 residues.

The chain uses TRBV2 and TRBJ2-3; 12 nucleotides align to TRBD1. The CDR3 consists of 15 residues. The germline V gene encodes CDR1 SNHLY and CDR2 FYNNEI. Germline trimming cut 6 bases from V and 8 bases from J; bases unmatched to any gene: 9. DNA of the CDR3: TGTGCCAGCAGAGGGGACAGGGGGCGAGTCGGTACGCAGTATTTT. This codes for CASRGDRGRVGTQYF.

This clone showed up just once. The V call is TRBV6-5, the J call TRBJ1-2, with D possibly TRBD1 on 6 matching bases. The V end was cut by 6 bases, the J end by 4 bases, with 12 bases between. This CDR3 is 13 amino acids long. Germline-derived CDR1 and CDR2 are MNHEY and SVGAGI. This chain's CDR3 is CASSTGHFYGYTF. In DNA form, the CDR3 reads TGTGCCAGCAGCACGGGACACTTCTATGGCTACACCTTC.

V and J are TRBV14 and TRBJ2-7; TRBD2 agrees at 15 bases. Germline CDR1 and CDR2: SGHDN and FVKESK. V gave up 4 bases and J gave up 3 bases; unmatched junction bases: 7. The CDR3 is 17 residues long. The CDR3 region is CASSPWTSGRVFYEQYF. Here the CDR3 DNA reads TGTGCCAGCAGCCCTTGGACTAGCGGGAGGGTTTTCTACGAGCAGTACTTC.